This T cell receptor beta chain appears in the sequencing data of a study of shared clonotypes between healthy human individuals. Measured with immunoSEQ multiplex PCR; TCRdb has only the in-frame clones, and not every one. Seen here are approximately 2,000,000 clones, around 93% observed once, and the top ten hold around 0.4%. Germline assignment: CDR1 KGHSH and CDR2 LQKENI. V lost 1 base, J lost 8 bases, and 4 bases stayed unmatched. CDR3 length: 15 residues. The V call is TRBV18, the J call TRBJ2-1; 11 bases agree with TRBD1. Sequencing was done on a sample of naive CD4+ T cells from PBMCs. Subset described: CD45RA+ positively selected. The origin of this receptor is a man between 18 and 35 years old in good health. Some clones in this sample may be carry-over from other donors' samples. CDR3 in amino acids: CASSPRTGGLDEQFF. The CDR3 bases are TGTGCCAGCTCACCACGGACAGGGGGCTTGGATGAGCAGTTCTTC.